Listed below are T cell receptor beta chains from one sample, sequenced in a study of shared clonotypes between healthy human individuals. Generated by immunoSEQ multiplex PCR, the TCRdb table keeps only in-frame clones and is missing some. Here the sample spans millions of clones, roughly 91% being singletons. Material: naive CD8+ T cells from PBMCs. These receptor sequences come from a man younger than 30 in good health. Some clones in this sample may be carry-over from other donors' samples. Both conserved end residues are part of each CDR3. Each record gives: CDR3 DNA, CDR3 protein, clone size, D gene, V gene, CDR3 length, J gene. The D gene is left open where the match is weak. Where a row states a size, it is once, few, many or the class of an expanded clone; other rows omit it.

TGTGCCAGCAGCCCAGGTGGGCAGAGCTCCTACAATGAGCAGTTCTTC	CASSPGGQSSYNEQFF	-	-	TRBV13	16	TRBJ2-1
TGCGCCAGCAGCCAAGTAGGGAATCAGCCCCAGCATTTT	CASSQVGNQPQHF	-	-	TRBV4-1	13	TRBJ1-5
TGCGCCAGCAGATCCGGGACAGGGGACTATCAAGAGACCCAGTACTTC	CASRSGTGDYQETQYF	-	TRBD1	TRBV5-1	16	TRBJ2-5
TGTGCCACCAGCAGAGTAAAATCGGTAGGGAATGAGCAGTTCTTC	CATSRVKSVGNEQFF	-	-	TRBV15	15	TRBJ2-1
TGCGCCAGCAGTTCGGGACAGGGGTACGAGCAGTACTTC	CASSSGQGYEQYF	-	TRBD1	TRBV5-1	13	TRBJ2-7
TGCAGCGTTGAAGAGCCTACCGGACAGGGGATTGAAGCTTTCTTT	CSVEEPTGQGIEAFF	-	TRBD1	TRBV29-1	15	TRBJ1-1
TGTGCCAGCAGCCGGGACAGGGGCAATGAGCAGTTCTTC	CASSRDRGNEQFF	-	TRBD1	TRBV7-9	13	TRBJ2-1
TGTGCCAGCGGGAGGGGGACGATGAACACTGAAGCTTTCTTT	CASGRGTMNTEAFF	-	-	TRBV2	14	TRBJ1-1
TGTGCCACCAGGCTCAAGCCGGGAGTCTCCTACAATGAGCAGTTCTTC	CATRLKPGVSYNEQFF	-	-	TRBV15	16	TRBJ2-1
TGTGCCAGCAGTCCGCGCGGGAGATCCGATGGCTACACCTTC	CASSPRGRSDGYTF	-	-	TRBV28	14	TRBJ1-2
TGTGCCAGCAGCTCGACGGGTGCAACTAATGAAAAACTGTTTTTT	CASSSTGATNEKLFF	-	-	TRBV7-8	15	TRBJ1-4
TGTGCCAGCTCTCAGGGGGCCCAGCAGCCCCAGCATTTT	CASSQGAQQPQHF	-	TRBD1	TRBV9	13	TRBJ1-5
TGCGCCAGCAGCCCGATCGGGACTGAAGCTTTCTTT	CASSPIGTEAFF	-	-	TRBV5-1	12	TRBJ1-1
TGTGCCAGCAGCTTAGTGTCCGTGACGGGAGAGGTCGGGCAGTTCTTC	CASSLVSVTGEVGQFF	-	-	TRBV7-9	16	TRBJ2-1
TGTGCCAGCAGTCCCAACAGGGCTCCGGAGGGCTACACCTTC	CASSPNRAPEGYTF	-	-	TRBV27	14	TRBJ1-2
TGCAGCGTTGAGTCAGACGGACAGGGCTATGGCTACACCTTC	CSVESDGQGYGYTF	-	TRBD1	TRBV29-1	14	TRBJ1-2
TGTGCCAGTAGTCCCGGTGGCGGGGCGCTCAATGAGCAGTTCTTC	CASSPGGGALNEQFF	-	-	TRBV19	15	TRBJ2-1
TGTGCCAGCAGAACACAGGGGACTGAGCAGTTCTTC	CASRTQGTEQFF	-	TRBD1	TRBV7-3	12	TRBJ2-1
TGTGCCAGCAGTTATGCCGAGGGTAATGAAAAACTGTTTTTT	CASSYAEGNEKLFF	-	-	TRBV6-5	14	TRBJ1-4
TGTGCCAGCAGTGAATTATGGGGAAGCTATGGCTACACCTTC	CASSELWGSYGYTF	-	-	TRBV6-1	14	TRBJ1-2
TGTGCCAGCAGCTTACGTCAGGGGGCGAGAACTGAAGCTTTCTTT	CASSLRQGARTEAFF	-	TRBD1	TRBV13	15	TRBJ1-1
TGTGCCAGCAGCTTAGAAGGTGGAACTGCTAACTATGGCTACACCTTC	CASSLEGGTANYGYTF	few	-	TRBV7-6	16	TRBJ1-2
TGTGCCAGCAGTTACAGATCTAAGACAGATACGCAGTATTTT	CASSYRSKTDTQYF	-	-	TRBV6-5	14	TRBJ2-3
TGTGCCTGGAGGAGACAGGGTCCTGGGGCCAACGTCCTGACTTTC	CAWRRQGPGANVLTF	-	TRBD1	TRBV30	15	TRBJ2-6
TGTGCCAGCAGAGCTTACGTTGGGCTAGCGGGAGACAATGAGCAGTTCTTC	CASRAYVGLAGDNEQFF	-	TRBD2	TRBV11-2	17	TRBJ2-1
TGCGCCAGCAGCTTGGGTCTAGCGGGGGCCCTTGAGCAGTACTTC	CASSLGLAGALEQYF	-	TRBD2	TRBV5-1	15	TRBJ2-7
TGTGCCAGCAGCTTCTATAGGGAACCCTACGAGCAGTACTTC	CASSFYREPYEQYF	-	-	TRBV11-2	14	TRBJ2-7
TGTGCCAGCAGTTTGATTCGGGGGGCGAACACCGGGGAGCTGTTTTTT	CASSLIRGANTGELFF	-	TRBD2	TRBV28	16	TRBJ2-2
TGTGCCAGCAGCTCCCGACTAGCCGCCGGCTACGAGCAGTACTTC	CASSSRLAAGYEQYF	-	TRBD2	TRBV13	15	TRBJ2-7
TGTGCCAGCAGCTTATCTGGGACAGGGATTTTTGAGACCCAGTACTTC	CASSLSGTGIFETQYF	-	TRBD1	TRBV7-3	16	TRBJ2-5
TGTGCCAGCAGCCAGCGTGATATCTATGGCTACACCTTC	CASSQRDIYGYTF	-	-	TRBV5-4	13	TRBJ1-2
TGTGCCAGCAGTCCCCCGGGGTTACAAGAGACCCAGTACTTC	CASSPPGLQETQYF	-	-	TRBV27	14	TRBJ2-5
TGTGCCAGTAGTCCCCTGGAAGCCCAGCTCCCCCAAGAGACCCAGTACTTC	CASSPLEAQLPQETQYF	once	-	TRBV19	17	TRBJ2-5
TGCGCCAGCAGCCAAGGAGGTCTTTCGGGAAAGGATACGCAGTATTTT	CASSQGGLSGKDTQYF	-	-	TRBV4-3	16	TRBJ2-3
TGTGCCAGCAGCCAAGATCGCGGGCCCCAGTACTTC	CASSQDRGPQYF	-	-	TRBV14	12	TRBJ2-5
TGCGCCAGCAGCCAAGAATGGGTCGAGAACACTGAAGCTTTCTTT	CASSQEWVENTEAFF	few	-	TRBV4-1	15	TRBJ1-1
TGTGCCAGCAGCTCGACAGGGAGAGGATTGGATGAGCAGTTCTTC	CASSSTGRGLDEQFF	-	TRBD1	TRBV7-3	15	TRBJ2-1